The 10 T cell receptor beta chains reported below all come from one sample, sequenced in a study of beta chain features in type 1 diabetes. Expressed TCRB transcripts were sequenced because the entire RNA isolate underwent reverse transcription. The repertoire was sequenced with immunoSEQ multiplex PCR; TCRdb's copy has only in-frame clones and lacks some. The table shows roughly 42,000 clones, with roughly 50% occurring only once. Sample: stem cell memory CD4+ T cells from blood. These receptors were taken from a woman aged 25 to 39 in good health.

The rearrangement joins TRBV7-2 to TRBJ2-1, with a possible D match to TRBD2 (6 bases). The CDR3 extends over 15 amino acids. Per the germline V gene, CDR1 is SGHTA and CDR2 is FQGNSA. The V end was cut by 6 bases, the J end by 0 bases, with 12 bases between. CDR3 DNA sequence: TGTGCCAGCAGTCGAGCGGGCCGCTCCTACAATGAGCAGTTCTTC. The encoded protein is CASSRAGRSYNEQFF. Full variable domain (outside the CDR3, taken from reference TRBV7-2 and TRBJ2-1): GAGVSQSPSNKVTEKGKDVELRCDPISGHTALYWYRQSLGQGLEFLIYFQGNSAPDKSGLPSDRFSAERTGGSVSTLTIQRTQQEDSAVYLCASSRAGRSYNEQFFGPGTRLTVL.

This clone was counted only a few times. The genes are TRBV28 and TRBJ2-1, with D possibly being TRBD2 (5 bases). CDR1 and CDR2 from the germline V gene are MDHEN and SYDVKM. Trimming cost V 7 bases and J 0 bases, with 16 bases left between them. The CDR3 runs 16 residues. DNA of the CDR3: TGTGCCAGCAACATACGAAGCGGAAGCTCCTACAATGAGCAGTTCTTC. It translates to CASNIRSGSSYNEQFF.

The chain combines TRBV15 with TRBJ2-1; 16 bases agree with TRBD2. This CDR3 has 18 residues. V trimming: 5 bases; J trimming: 7 bases; junction bases outside the gene matches: 11. Per the germline V gene, CDR1 is LNHNV and CDR2 is YYDKDF (reference sequence). The CDR3 region has the DNA TGTGCCACCAGCGTCTCCGGGACTAGCGGGAGGGCCGTAAATGAGCAGTTCTTC. As protein: CATSVSGTSGRAVNEQFF.

The V call is TRBV7-2, the J call TRBJ2-1; 8 bases are a match to TRBD2. The CDR3 has 16 amino acids. V lost 1 base, J lost 7 bases, and 9 bases stayed unmatched. Germline-derived CDR1 and CDR2 are SGHTA and FQGNSA. Written as DNA, the CDR3 is TGTGCCAGCAGCTTAGTGGTCGGGGGGGAAAAGAATGAGCAGTTCTTC. Its protein product is CASSLVVGGEKNEQFF.

V usage is TRBV18 and J usage is TRBJ2-5; D is undetermined. The better agreement between TRBJ2-7 and the DNA end casts doubt on the J call. Germline CDR1 KGHSH, CDR2 LQKENI. CDR3 length: 14 amino acids. CDR3 sequence: CASSLSPGPYEQYF. CDR3 nucleotides: TGTGCCAGCTCACTTTCCCCAGGCCCCTACGAGCAGTACTTC.

This chain links TRBV5-4 with TRBJ2-3; 8 positions agree with TRBD1. The CDR3 is made up of 15 amino acids. The ends lost 2 bases at V and 2 bases at J; junction bases unmatched: 4. The germline V gene encodes CDR1 SGHNT and CDR2 YYREEE (reference sequence). In nucleotides, the CDR3 is TGTGCCAGCAGCTTACCGGACAGGGACACAGATACGCAGTATTTT. Residues: CASSLPDRDTDTQYF.

This sequence joins TRBV9 and TRBJ2-3; maybe TRBD1 (6 bases). The V end was cut by 0 bases, the J end by 4 bases, with 15 bases between. This CDR3 is 16 amino acids long. The germline gives CDR1 SGDLS, CDR2 YYNGEE. CDR3 sequence: CASSVGSGHNSDTQYF. CDR3 nucleotide sequence: TGTGCCAGCAGCGTAGGGTCGGGACATAACTCAGATACGCAGTATTTT.

The CDR3 sequence: CASSTGTGGAGELFF. The CDR3 DNA sequence: TGCGCCAGCAGCACCGGGACAGGGGGCGCCGGGGAGCTGTTTTTT. The V gene is TRBV5-1, the J gene TRBJ2-2; 12 positions agree with TRBD1. The J segment lost 6 bases and the V segment lost 4 bases, leaving 4 bases of the junction unmatched. The germline V gene encodes CDR1 SGHRS and CDR2 YFSETQ. This CDR3 region has 15 residues.

The gene calls are TRBV19 and TRBJ2-2, with 15 nucleotides matching TRBD2. The CDR3 is 19 residues long. After removal of 4 bases from V and 4 bases from J, the junction contained 10 bases not matched to a gene. CDR1 is LNHDA, CDR2 SQIVND, per germline (reference sequence). This CDR3 is CASSTPSGLAGGRTGELFF. DNA for the CDR3: TGTGCCAGTAGTACGCCCTCTGGACTAGCGGGAGGGCGCACCGGGGAGCTGTTTTTT.

This clone was seen more than once but under ten times. The chain combines TRBV5-1 with TRBJ1-2, with 7 nucleotides matching TRBD1. CDR1 SGHRS and CDR2 YFSETQ come from the germline V gene. The CDR3 is 15 residues long. The V gene end was trimmed by 4 bases and the J gene end by 6 bases; junction bases not matched to a gene: 12. For the CDR3, the DNA is TGCGCCAGCAGCCCCGCCCGACAGGGTTGGGATGGCTACACCTTC. Its translation is CASSPARQGWDGYTF.